These T cell receptor beta chains were read from a single sample in a study of cytomegalovirus exposure and HLA in healthy donors. Sequencing was performed with immunoSEQ multiplex PCR; in TCRdb, only in-frame clones are kept and a portion is missing. The top ten clones hold roughly 3% of a sample with fewer than 200,000 clones, roughly 70% of them seen once. The sequencing input was PBMCs. The receptor set was obtained from a woman in her twenties or thirties in good health and CMV-seronegative. Each CDR3 is given with its conserved first and last residue. Fields, in order: D gene, V gene, J gene, clone size, CDR3 DNA, CDR3 protein. D genes are given only for firm matches. Rows may omit the clone size; those that give it use once, few, many or a size class.

D: -
V: TRBV28
J: TRBJ1-4
size: few
DNA: TGTGCCAGCAGTTTATTTGGGTCAGTGAGGAAAAAACTGTTTTTT
CDR3: CASSLFGSVRKKLFF

D: -
V: TRBV4-2
J: TRBJ2-3
size: -
DNA: TGTGCCAGCAGCCAATCTTTCGGGACAGATACGCAGTATTTT
CDR3: CASSQSFGTDTQYF

D: -
V: TRBV15
J: TRBJ2-1
size: -
DNA: TGTGCCACCAGCAGAGATAGTTACAATGAGCAGTTCTTC
CDR3: CATSRDSYNEQFF

D: -
V: TRBV5-5
J: TRBJ1-5
size: -
DNA: TGTGCCAGCAGCCTCTCTGAGACAGTCTATCAGCCCCGGCATTTT
CDR3: CASSLSETVYQPRHF

D: -
V: TRBV7-7
J: TRBJ2-5
size: once
DNA: TGTGCCAGCAGCTTAGGACAGGCGCAAGAGACCCAGTACTTC
CDR3: CASSLGQAQETQYF

D: -
V: TRBV18
J: TRBJ2-3
size: -
DNA: TGTGCCAGCTCACCACCCACGAGAAGCACAGATACGCAGTATTTT
CDR3: CASSPPTRSTDTQYF

D: -
V: TRBV5-5
J: TRBJ1-4
size: -
DNA: TGTGCCAGCAGCCCGTGGACAGACGAAAAACTGTTTTTT
CDR3: CASSPWTDEKLFF

D: -
V: TRBV27
J: TRBJ2-2
size: few
DNA: TGTGCCAGCAGTTTAACAGGGTATTACGACACCGGGGAGCTGTTTTTT
CDR3: CASSLTGYYDTGELFF

D: -
V: TRBV14
J: TRBJ2-7
size: -
DNA: TGTGCCAGCAGCCAGGCTAGCCTACTTACCTACGAGCAGTACTTC
CDR3: CASSQASLLTYEQYF

D: -
V: TRBV4-3
J: TRBJ1-5
size: few
DNA: TGCGCCAGCAGCCAAGATCTCGATGGGCCAAGGCCCCAGCATTTT
CDR3: CASSQDLDGPRPQHF

D: -
V: TRBV18
J: TRBJ2-7
size: -
DNA: TGTGCCAGCTCACCAAACAGGGACGCCTACGAGCAGTACTTC
CDR3: CASSPNRDAYEQYF

D: TRBD1
V: TRBV6-5
J: TRBJ1-2
size: -
DNA: TGTGCCAGCAGTTACGGGACAGGGTCAGGCTACACCTTC
CDR3: CASSYGTGSGYTF

D: TRBD2
V: TRBV9
J: TRBJ2-1
size: -
DNA: TGTGCCAGCAGCCAGGGACTAGGTTACAATGAGCAGTTCTTC
CDR3: CASSQGLGYNEQFF

D: TRBD1
V: TRBV7-9
J: TRBJ1-1
size: -
DNA: TGTTCCAGCAGCTCGGAATTTTACAGGGGCTTGAACACTGAAGCTTTCTTT
CDR3: CSSSSEFYRGLNTEAFF

D: TRBD1
V: TRBV28
J: TRBJ2-3
size: -
DNA: TGTGCCAGCAGTCCCGGACAGGTTCGATCAGATACGCAGTATTTT
CDR3: CASSPGQVRSDTQYF

D: -
V: TRBV28
J: TRBJ1-1
size: -
DNA: TGTGCCAGCAGTCTCAGGAACACTGAAGCTTTCTTT
CDR3: CASSLRNTEAFF

D: -
V: TRBV7-6
J: TRBJ1-1
size: -
DNA: TGTGCCAGCAGCCAAACAGAGAACACTGAAGCTTTCTTT
CDR3: CASSQTENTEAFF

D: TRBD2
V: TRBV9
J: TRBJ2-5
size: -
DNA: TGTGCCAGCAGCCCCGGGACTAGCGGGGGGGCGCAGACCCAGTACTTC
CDR3: CASSPGTSGGAQTQYF

D: TRBD1
V: TRBV19
J: TRBJ1-1
size: -
DNA: TGTGCCAGTATTCCGGGACAGGTACTGAACACTGAAGCTTTCTTT
CDR3: CASIPGQVLNTEAFF

D: -
V: TRBV27
J: TRBJ1-1
size: few
DNA: TGTGCCAGCAGTTTATCATTGAGGACTGAAGCTTTCTTT
CDR3: CASSLSLRTEAFF

D: -
V: TRBV28
J: TRBJ1-1
size: -
DNA: TGTGCCAGCAGTATAGTCGCGGAGGCTTTCTTT
CDR3: CASSIVAEAFF

D: -
V: TRBV6-5
J: TRBJ1-1
size: -
DNA: TGTGCCAGCAGTTACATCTCTGACTCTGAAGCTTTCTTT
CDR3: CASSYISDSEAFF

D: TRBD1
V: TRBV6-6
J: TRBJ2-7
size: -
DNA: TGTGCCAGCAGTTCGACAGGGGACGAGCAGTACTTC
CDR3: CASSSTGDEQYF

D: TRBD2
V: TRBV5-6
J: TRBJ2-1
size: -
DNA: TGTGCCAGCAGCCCAAGACTAGCGGGGAATGAGCAGTTCTTC
CDR3: CASSPRLAGNEQFF

D: TRBD1
V: TRBV6-6
J: TRBJ2-3
size: -
DNA: TGTGCCAGCAGTCGGGACAGGGCTTATGCAGATACGCAGTATTTT
CDR3: CASSRDRAYADTQYF

D: TRBD1
V: TRBV7-2
J: TRBJ1-2
size: -
DNA: TGTGCCAGCAGGCCTACAGGGGGCAGGGGCTACACCTTC
CDR3: CASRPTGGRGYTF

D: TRBD1
V: TRBV11-2
J: TRBJ2-1
size: -
DNA: TGTGCCAGCAGCTCTGGGGACAGGGTCAATGAGCAGTTCTTC
CDR3: CASSSGDRVNEQFF

D: TRBD2
V: TRBV5-5
J: TRBJ2-5
size: few
DNA: TGTGCCAGCAGCTTGTTCAGGGCGGGGGGGCAAGAGACCCAGTACTTC
CDR3: CASSLFRAGGQETQYF

D: -
V: TRBV5-6
J: TRBJ2-4
size: once
DNA: TGTGCCAGCAGCCGGAGCAGGGCCAGGCGTTTTAGTGGAAACATTCAGTACTTC
CDR3: CASSRSRARRFSGNIQYF

D: -
V: TRBV7-2
J: TRBJ1-1
size: -
DNA: TGTGCCAGCAGCCGGGGGACTGAAGCTTTCTTT
CDR3: CASSRGTEAFF

D: TRBD1
V: TRBV5-1
J: TRBJ1-4
size: few
DNA: TGCGCCAGCAGCTCCCTTCCGGGACAGGGAGGGGAAAAACTGTTTTTT
CDR3: CASSSLPGQGGEKLFF

D: TRBD2
V: TRBV30
J: TRBJ2-1
size: -
DNA: TGTGCCTGGATGGGGACTAGCGGGGGCAATGAGCAGTTCTTC
CDR3: CAWMGTSGGNEQFF

D: -
V: TRBV6-5
J: TRBJ1-3
size: -
DNA: TGTGCCAGCAGTTACTCGGGGGGGGACACTGGAAACACCATATACTTT
CDR3: CASSYSGGDTGNTIYF

D: -
V: TRBV19
J: TRBJ1-1
size: -
DNA: TGTGCCAGTAGTATTGACGGGATTACTGAAGCTTTCTTT
CDR3: CASSIDGITEAFF

D: TRBD1
V: TRBV7-2
J: TRBJ1-5
size: -
DNA: TGTGCCAGCAGCTTAGCGGGGACAGTATCAGATCAGCCCCAGCATTTT
CDR3: CASSLAGTVSDQPQHF

D: -
V: TRBV18
J: TRBJ1-3
size: few
DNA: TGTGCCAGCTCACCACCCGAGAGGTTCTCTGGAAACACCATATATTTT
CDR3: CASSPPERFSGNTIYF

D: TRBD1
V: TRBV5-1
J: TRBJ1-5
size: -
DNA: TGCGCCAGCAGCAGAACAGGGGGGAATCAGCCCCAGCATTTT
CDR3: CASSRTGGNQPQHF

D: -
V: TRBV5-1
J: TRBJ2-6
size: few
DNA: TGCGCCAGCAGCTTGGCCGTTGCTGGGGCCAACGTCCTGACTTTC
CDR3: CASSLAVAGANVLTF

D: -
V: TRBV11-1
J: TRBJ2-5
size: few
DNA: TGTGCCAGCAGCTTTGGACATGGGGGCGGCGGGGAGACCCAGTACTTC
CDR3: CASSFGHGGGGETQYF

D: -
V: TRBV4-3
J: TRBJ2-1
size: -
DNA: TGCGCCAGCAGCCGACTAGTAAACAATGAGCAGTTCTTC
CDR3: CASSRLVNNEQFF

D: TRBD1
V: TRBV28
J: TRBJ2-3
size: -
DNA: TGTGCCAGCAGTACCCAAGCCCAGGGACAGGGATATACGCAGTATTTT
CDR3: CASSTQAQGQGYTQYF

D: TRBD2
V: TRBV28
J: TRBJ2-2
size: -
DNA: TGTGCCAGCAGTTCCTCGTACACCGGGAGTCTAGCGGGAGTAGGAGGGGAGCTGTTTTTT
CDR3: CASSSSYTGSLAGVGGELFF

D: -
V: TRBV9
J: TRBJ2-7
size: few
DNA: TGTGCCAGCAGCGAAAACCCAGGGTACGAGCAGTACTTC
CDR3: CASSENPGYEQYF

D: -
V: TRBV10-2
J: TRBJ2-5
size: -
DNA: TGCGCCAGCAGTAGGTCGACAGAGATCAGGACCCAGTACTTC
CDR3: CASSRSTEIRTQYF

D: TRBD1
V: TRBV28
J: TRBJ2-7
size: -
DNA: TGTGCCAGCAGTTTAAATCAGGGGGCCCGCTCCTACGAGCAGTACTTC
CDR3: CASSLNQGARSYEQYF

D: TRBD1
V: TRBV7-7
J: TRBJ2-7
size: -
DNA: TGTGCCAGCAGCCCCGGGACAGGGTGGGGGTACGAGCAGTACTTC
CDR3: CASSPGTGWGYEQYF

D: TRBD1
V: TRBV5-4
J: TRBJ1-1
size: -
DNA: TGTGCCAGCAGCGAGAAGAGGACAGGGCAGTCGACTGAAGCTTTCTTT
CDR3: CASSEKRTGQSTEAFF

D: -
V: TRBV4-1
J: TRBJ2-4
size: -
DNA: TGCGCCAGCACTCACGTTACCTTGGGGGCCATAGCCAAAAACATTCAGTACTTC
CDR3: CASTHVTLGAIAKNIQYF

D: -
V: TRBV5-6
J: TRBJ2-7
size: -
DNA: TGTGCCAGCAGCTTGGCGGGGACTTCCACCTACGAGCAGTACTTC
CDR3: CASSLAGTSTYEQYF

D: -
V: TRBV18
J: TRBJ2-6
size: -
DNA: TGTGCCAGCTCCCCCAGCGCTCGCTCTGGGGCCAACGTCCTGACTTTC
CDR3: CASSPSARSGANVLTF

D: TRBD2
V: TRBV2
J: TRBJ2-5
size: -
DNA: TGTGCCAGCAGTGGACTAGCGGGAGTCCCTGAGACCCAGTACTTC
CDR3: CASSGLAGVPETQYF

D: -
V: TRBV4-3
J: TRBJ2-1
size: -
DNA: TGCGCCAGCAGCCAATACTCTAGCTATGAGCAGTTCTTC
CDR3: CASSQYSSYEQFF